The 3 T cell receptor beta chains in this list originate from one sample, sequenced in a study of CD8 T cells in Susac syndrome. Roughly 0.5 to 1 ug RNA was reverse transcribed with random hexamers. Using its own MiXCR run on the immunoSEQ multiplex PCR reads, TCRdb lists one record per CDR3 protein. The data show around 200,000 distinct CDR3 sequences, around 94% seen once. The specimen sequenced was CD4+ T cells from PBMCs. The receptors were sampled from a human donor with Susac syndrome.

The chain combines TRBV29-1 with TRBJ1-2, with D possibly TRBD1 on 5 matching bases. This CDR3 is 12 amino acids long. Germline-derived CDR1 and CDR2 are SQVTM and ANQGSEA. Trimming cost V 3 bases and J 8 bases, with 13 bases left between them. CDR3: CSVDMAGNGYTF. The CDR3, as DNA: TGCAGCGTTGATATGGCAGGGAACGGCTACACCTTC.

The chain joins TRBV29-1 to TRBJ2-3; tentative D call: TRBD1 (7 bases). Germline lookup yields CDR1 SQVTM and CDR2 ANQGSEA. The CDR3 spans 15 residues. V was clipped by 6 bases and J by 5 bases, with 21 bases between them. CDR3 protein: CSVRRGTAPGDTQYF. The CDR3 DNA reads TGCAGCGTCCGACGGGGGACAGCCCCCGGAGATACGCAGTATTTT.

The genes are TRBV30 and TRBJ2-3; TRBD1 or TRBD2 may be the D gene (5 bases each). The germline V gene has CDR1 GTSNPN and CDR2 SVGIG (reference sequence). The CDR3 has 13 residues. V was cut by 2 bases and J by 5 bases, with 11 bases left in between. The DNA for the CDR3 is TGTGCCTGGAGTTGGGACCCCCGAGATACGCAGTATTTT. Residues: CAWSWDPRDTQYF.